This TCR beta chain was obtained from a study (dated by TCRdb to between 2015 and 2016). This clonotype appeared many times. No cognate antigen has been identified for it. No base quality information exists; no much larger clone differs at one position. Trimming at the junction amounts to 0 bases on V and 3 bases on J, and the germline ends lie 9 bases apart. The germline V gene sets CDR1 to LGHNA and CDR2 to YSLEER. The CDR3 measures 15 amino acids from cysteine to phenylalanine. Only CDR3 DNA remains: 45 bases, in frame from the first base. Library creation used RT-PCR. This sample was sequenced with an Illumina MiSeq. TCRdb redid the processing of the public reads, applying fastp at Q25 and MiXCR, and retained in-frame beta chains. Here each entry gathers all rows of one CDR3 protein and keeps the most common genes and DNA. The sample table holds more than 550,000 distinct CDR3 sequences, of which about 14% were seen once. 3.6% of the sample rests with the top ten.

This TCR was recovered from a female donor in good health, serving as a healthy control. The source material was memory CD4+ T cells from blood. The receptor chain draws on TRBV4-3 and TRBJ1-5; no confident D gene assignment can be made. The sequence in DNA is TGCGCCAGCAGCCAAGATTCTAGGGCCAATCAGCCCCAGCATTTT. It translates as CASSQDSRANQPQHF.